This T cell receptor (beta chain) was recorded in a study of OX40 agonist ivuxolimab in advanced cancers. The CDR3 is 11 residues long. V was clipped by 5 bases and J by 3 bases, with 4 bases between them. The germline V gene has CDR1 MDHEN and CDR2 SYDVKM. The table came from immunoSEQ multiplex PCR; TCRdb's copy has only in-frame clones and leaves some out. The repertoire holds approximately 61,000 clones, with nearly 90% as singletons. This TCR came from an adult with an advanced solid tumor such as melanoma, head and neck, liver or kidney cancer. J is TRBJ1-1 and V is TRBV28; no reliable D call. Sample: CD4+ or CD8+ T cells sorted from blood, taken in a trial of the OX40 agonist ivuxolimab. This chain's CDR3 is CASSLYTEAFF. CDR3 nucleotides: TGTGCCAGCAGTCTCTACACTGAAGCTTTCTTT.